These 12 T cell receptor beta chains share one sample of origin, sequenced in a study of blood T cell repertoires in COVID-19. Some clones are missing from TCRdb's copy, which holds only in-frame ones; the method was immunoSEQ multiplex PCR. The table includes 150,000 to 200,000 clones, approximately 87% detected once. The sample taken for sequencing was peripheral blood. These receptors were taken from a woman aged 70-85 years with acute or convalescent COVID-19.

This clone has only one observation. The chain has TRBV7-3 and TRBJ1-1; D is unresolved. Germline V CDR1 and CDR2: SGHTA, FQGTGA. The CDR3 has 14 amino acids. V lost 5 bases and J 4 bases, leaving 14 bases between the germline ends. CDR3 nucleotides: TGTGCCAGCAGCACGTCGAGCCGGGGCACTGAAGCTTTCTTT. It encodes CASSTSSRGTEAFF.

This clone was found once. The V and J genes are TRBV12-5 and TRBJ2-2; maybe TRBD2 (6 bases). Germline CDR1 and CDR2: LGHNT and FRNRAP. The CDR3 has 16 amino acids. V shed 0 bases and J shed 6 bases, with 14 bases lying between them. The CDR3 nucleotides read TGTGCTAGTGGTTTGGTAAAGGGGCCGGGGGCCGGGGAGCTGTTTTTT. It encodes CASGLVKGPGAGELFF.

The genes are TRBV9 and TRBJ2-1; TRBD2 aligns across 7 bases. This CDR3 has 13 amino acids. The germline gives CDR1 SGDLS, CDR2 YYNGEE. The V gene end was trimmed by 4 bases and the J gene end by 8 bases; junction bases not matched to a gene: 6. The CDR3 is CASSLWTSDEQFF. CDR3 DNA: TGTGCCAGCAGCTTATGGACTAGTGATGAGCAGTTCTTC. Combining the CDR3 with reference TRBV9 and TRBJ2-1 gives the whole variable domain DSGVTQTPKHLITATGQRVTLRCSPRSGDLSVYWYQQSLDQGLQFLIQYYNGEERAKGNILERFSAQQFPDLHSELNLSSLELGDSALYFCASSLWTSDEQFFGPGTRLTVL.

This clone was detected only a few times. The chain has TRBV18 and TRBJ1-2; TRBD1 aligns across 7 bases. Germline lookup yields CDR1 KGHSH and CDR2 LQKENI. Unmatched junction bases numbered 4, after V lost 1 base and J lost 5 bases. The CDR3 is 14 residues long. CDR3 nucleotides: TGTGCCAGCTCACCACTCGCGACAGGGTATGGCTACACCTTC. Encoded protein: CASSPLATGYGYTF.

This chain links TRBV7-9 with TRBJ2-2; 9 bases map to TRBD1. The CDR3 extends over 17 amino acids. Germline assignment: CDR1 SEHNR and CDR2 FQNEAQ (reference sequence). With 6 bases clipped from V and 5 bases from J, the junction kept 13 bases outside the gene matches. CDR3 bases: TGTGCCAGCAGTTTGCCTCCGGGACAGGGATTAACCGGGGAGCTGTTTTTT. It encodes CASSLPPGQGLTGELFF.

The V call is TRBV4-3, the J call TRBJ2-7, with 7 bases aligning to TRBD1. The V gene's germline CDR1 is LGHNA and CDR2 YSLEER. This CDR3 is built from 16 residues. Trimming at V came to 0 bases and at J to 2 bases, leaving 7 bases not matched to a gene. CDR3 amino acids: CASSQDPPDRAYEQYF. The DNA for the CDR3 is TGCGCCAGCAGCCAAGATCCCCCTGACAGGGCCTACGAGCAGTACTTC.

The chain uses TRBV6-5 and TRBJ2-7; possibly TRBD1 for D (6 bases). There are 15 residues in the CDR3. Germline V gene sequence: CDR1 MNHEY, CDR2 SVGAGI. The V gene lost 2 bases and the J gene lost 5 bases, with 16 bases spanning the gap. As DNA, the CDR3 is TGTGCCAGCAGTTACCGAGGGGGTGGTGTAAACGAGCAGTACTTC. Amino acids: CASSYRGGGVNEQYF.

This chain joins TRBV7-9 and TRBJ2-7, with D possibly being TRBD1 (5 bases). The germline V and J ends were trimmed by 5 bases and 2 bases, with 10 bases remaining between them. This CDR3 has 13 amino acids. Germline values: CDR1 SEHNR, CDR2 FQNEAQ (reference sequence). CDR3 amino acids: CASSPDSTYEQYF. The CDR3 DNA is TGTGCCAGCAGCCCCGACAGTACCTACGAGCAGTACTTC.

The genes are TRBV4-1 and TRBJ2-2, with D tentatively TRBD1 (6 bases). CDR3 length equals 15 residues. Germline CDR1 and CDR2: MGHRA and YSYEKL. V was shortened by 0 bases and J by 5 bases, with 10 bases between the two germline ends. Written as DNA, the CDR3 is TGCGCCAGCAGCCAAGAGGCAACAGGGACCGGGGAGCTGTTTTTT. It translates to CASSQEATGTGELFF.

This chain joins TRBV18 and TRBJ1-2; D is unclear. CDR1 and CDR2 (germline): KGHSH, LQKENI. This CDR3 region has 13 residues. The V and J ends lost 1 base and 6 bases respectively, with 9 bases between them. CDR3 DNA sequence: TGTGCCAGCTCACCACGCGGCCAGAATGGCTACACCTTC. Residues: CASSPRGQNGYTF.

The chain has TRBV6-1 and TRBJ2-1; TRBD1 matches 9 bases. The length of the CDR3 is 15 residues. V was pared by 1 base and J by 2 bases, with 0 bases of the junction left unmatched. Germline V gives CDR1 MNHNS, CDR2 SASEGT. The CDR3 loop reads CASSEDRGPYNEQFF. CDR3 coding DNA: TGTGCCAGCAGTGAAGACAGGGGGCCCTACAATGAGCAGTTCTTC.

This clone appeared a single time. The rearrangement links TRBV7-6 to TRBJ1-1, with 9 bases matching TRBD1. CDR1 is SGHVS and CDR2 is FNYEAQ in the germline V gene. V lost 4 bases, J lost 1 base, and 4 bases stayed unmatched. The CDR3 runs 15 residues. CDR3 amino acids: CASSSRDRANTEAFF. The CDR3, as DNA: TGTGCCAGCAGCTCCCGGGACAGGGCGAACACTGAAGCTTTCTTT.